This entry lists 8 T cell receptor beta chains sequenced from one sample in a study of OX40 agonist ivuxolimab in advanced cancers. Clones were sequenced by immunoSEQ multiplex PCR, and TCRdb holds only the in-frame ones, with some missing. The sample carries approximately 58,000 clones, approximately 80% recorded once. Sequenced material: CD4+ or CD8+ T cells sorted from blood, taken in a trial of the OX40 agonist ivuxolimab. These receptors came from an adult with an advanced solid tumor such as melanoma, head and neck, liver or kidney cancer.

This clone appeared a single time. The J gene is TRBJ2-7, the V gene TRBV4-1, with 8 bases fitting TRBD1. CDR1 is MGHRA and CDR2 is YSYEKL in the germline V gene. The V segment lost 0 bases and the J segment 3 bases; nucleotides outside the gene matches: 19. CDR3 length: 20 residues. CDR3 region: CASSQDRSSQGVRSYYEQYF. The CDR3 nucleotides are TGCGCCAGCAGCCAAGATCGAAGTTCACAGGGGGTTAGATCCTACTACGAGCAGTACTTC.

The V and J genes are TRBV9 and TRBJ1-3; a weak D match, TRBD1 (6 bases). V was pared by 0 bases and J by 1 base, with 8 bases between. The germline CDR1 and CDR2 sequences are SGDLS and YYNGEE. The CDR3 consists of 15 residues. Here the CDR3 reads CASSVEQGSGNTIYF. CDR3 DNA sequence: TGTGCCAGCAGCGTAGAGCAGGGGTCTGGAAACACCATATATTTT. The variable domain in full, completed from reference TRBV9 and TRBJ1-3, reads DSGVTQTPKHLITATGQRVTLRCSPRSGDLSVYWYQQSLDQGLQFLIQYYNGEERAKGNILERFSAQQFPDLHSELNLSSLELGDSALYFCASSVEQGSGNTIYFGEGSWLTVV.

This clone has only one observation. The J gene is TRBJ2-1, the V gene TRBV7-8, with D perhaps TRBD1 or TRBD2 (5 bases each). V lost 0 bases and J 9 bases, leaving 15 bases between the germline ends. The CDR3 is made up of 15 amino acids. Germline-derived CDR1 and CDR2 are SGHVS and FQNEAQ. The CDR3 DNA sequence: TGTGCCAGCAGCTTAGCTTCCGGGGCGGCTATTGAGCAGTTCTTC. Translating it yields CASSLASGAAIEQFF.

J is TRBJ2-5 and V is TRBV6-6; the match to TRBD2 covers 9 bases. The CDR3 length is 16 residues. V dropped 8 bases and J dropped 1; count of bases not matched to a gene: 11. The germline V gene encodes CDR1 MNHNY and CDR2 SVGAGI (reference sequence). CDR3 nucleotide sequence: TGTGCCAGCGGACTCGGGACTAGCAGCCTCCAAGAGACCCAGTACTTC. Amino acids: CASGLGTSSLQETQYF.

CDR3 sequence reads: CASSPGQATNYGYTF. The CDR3 nucleotides read TGCGCCAGCAGCCCGGGACAGGCCACCAACTATGGCTACACCTTC. The chain employs TRBV5-1 and TRBJ1-2; 8 nucleotides line up with TRBD1. In germline, CDR1 is SGHRS, CDR2 YFSETQ. There are 15 residues in the CDR3. J was trimmed by 2 bases and V by 4 bases; bases with no gene match: 7.

This clone was counted between two and nine times. The CDR3 loop reads CASSVMDSIYNEQFF. CDR3 in DNA: TGTGCCAGCAGTGTGATGGACTCCATATACAATGAGCAGTTCTTC. This rearrangement joins TRBV6-1 to TRBJ2-1; D is perhaps TRBD2 (5 bases). Germline lookup yields CDR1 MNHNS and CDR2 SASEGT. This CDR3 contains 15 residues. The V end lost 4 bases, the J end lost 4 bases, and 14 bases lay between the germline ends.

The V and J genes are TRBV6-6 and TRBJ1-3, with 7 positions matching TRBD1. The V and J ends lost 8 bases and 2 bases, in that order; junction bases with no gene match: 6. CDR1 is MNHNY and CDR2 is SVGAGI in the germline V gene (reference sequence). This CDR3 has 14 amino acids. Here the CDR3 reads CASRDSSAGNTIYF. DNA of the CDR3: TGTGCCAGCCGGGACAGCTCTGCTGGAAACACCATATATTTT.

J is TRBJ2-7 and V is TRBV7-8, with 8 bases identical to TRBD1. V lost 1 base, J lost 3 bases, and 8 bases stayed unmatched. Germline values: CDR1 SGHVS, CDR2 FQNEAQ. The CDR3 is made up of 16 amino acids. CDR3 nucleotide sequence: TGTGCCAGCAGCTTAGAACCCGGACAGGGACACTACGAGCAGTACTTC. Its translation: CASSLEPGQGHYEQYF.